Detailed here is one TCR beta chain. Its antigen is still unknown. This entry comes from a study of OX40 agonist ivuxolimab in advanced cancers. In the study overall: Every patient in dose escalation had hepatocellular carcinoma, melanoma, renal cell or head and neck cancer. Three individuals attained partial responses, comprising one hepatocellular carcinoma case and two cutaneous melanoma cases.

Trimming took off 3 bases at V and 7 bases at J, with 7 bases between the two ends. Germline-derived CDR1 and CDR2 are SEHNR and FQNEAQ (reference sequence). The CDR3 has 12 amino acids. TCRdb's copy holds only in-frame clones and misses some; the assay was immunoSEQ multiplex PCR. The sample shows about 20,000 clones, about three quarters of them seen only once. Study outcomes and limitations: At 0.1 to 3.0 mg/kg and by week 6, clonal expansion occurred in CD4+ and CD8+ blood T cells. The expanded peripheral T cells' antigen specificity was not determined.

The source of this sequence is an adult with an advanced solid tumor such as melanoma, head and neck, liver or kidney cancer. The source material was CD4+ or CD8+ T cells sorted from blood, sampled in a trial of the OX40 agonist ivuxolimab. The gene calls are TRBV7-9 and TRBJ2-1; TRBD2 might be the D (5 bases). The CDR3 loop reads CASSFGDNEQFF. DNA for the CDR3: TGTGCCAGCAGCTTCGGGGATAATGAGCAGTTCTTC.